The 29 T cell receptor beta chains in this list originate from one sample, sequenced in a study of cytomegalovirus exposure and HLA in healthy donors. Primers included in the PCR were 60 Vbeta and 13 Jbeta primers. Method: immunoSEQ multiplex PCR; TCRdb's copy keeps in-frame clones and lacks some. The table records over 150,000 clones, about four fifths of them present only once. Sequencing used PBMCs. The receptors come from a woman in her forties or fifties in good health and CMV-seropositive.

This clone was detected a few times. CDR3: CASSPQTGNQETQYF. In DNA form, the CDR3 reads TGTGCCAGCAGCCCCCAGACAGGGAACCAAGAGACCCAGTACTTC. The chain is built from TRBV6-5 and TRBJ2-5, with TRBD1 matching over 7 bases. Trimming removed 6 bases from V and 0 bases from J; junction bases left unmatched: 7. The germline gives CDR1 MNHEY, CDR2 SVGAGI. There are 15 residues in the CDR3.

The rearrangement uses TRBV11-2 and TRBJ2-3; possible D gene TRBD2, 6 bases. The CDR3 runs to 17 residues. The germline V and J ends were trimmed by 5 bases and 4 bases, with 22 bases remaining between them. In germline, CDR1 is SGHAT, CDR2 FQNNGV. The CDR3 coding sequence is TGTGCCAGCAGCCTCGGGGGTGGTGGGGGAATAGCAGATACGCAGTATTTT. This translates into CASSLGGGGGIADTQYF.

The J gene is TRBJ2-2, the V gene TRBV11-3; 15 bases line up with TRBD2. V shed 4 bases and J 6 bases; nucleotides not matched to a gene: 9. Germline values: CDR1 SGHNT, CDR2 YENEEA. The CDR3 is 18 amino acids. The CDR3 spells CASSSYAGTSGGSGELFF. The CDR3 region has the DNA TGTGCCAGCAGCTCCTACGCCGGGACTAGCGGGGGGTCCGGGGAGCTGTTTTTT.

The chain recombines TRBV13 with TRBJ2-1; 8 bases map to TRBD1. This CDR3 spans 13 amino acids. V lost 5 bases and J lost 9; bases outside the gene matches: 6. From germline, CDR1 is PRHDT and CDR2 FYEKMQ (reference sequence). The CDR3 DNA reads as TGTGCCAGCAGCATCGACAGGGGCCTTGAGCAGTTCTTC. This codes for CASSIDRGLEQFF.

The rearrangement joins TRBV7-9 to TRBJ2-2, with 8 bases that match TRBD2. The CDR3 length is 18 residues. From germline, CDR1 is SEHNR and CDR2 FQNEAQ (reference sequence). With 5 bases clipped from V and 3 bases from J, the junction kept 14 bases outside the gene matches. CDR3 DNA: TGTGCCAGCAGCCCGGGGACGGGAGGGCCCGTGGACACCGGGGAGCTGTTTTTT. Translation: CASSPGTGGPVDTGELFF.

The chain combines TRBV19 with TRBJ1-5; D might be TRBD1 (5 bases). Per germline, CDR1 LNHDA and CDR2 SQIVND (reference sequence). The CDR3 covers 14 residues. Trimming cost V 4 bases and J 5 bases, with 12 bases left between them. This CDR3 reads CASSTRVPDQPQHF. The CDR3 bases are TGTGCCAGTAGTACCAGGGTTCCCGATCAGCCCCAGCATTTT.

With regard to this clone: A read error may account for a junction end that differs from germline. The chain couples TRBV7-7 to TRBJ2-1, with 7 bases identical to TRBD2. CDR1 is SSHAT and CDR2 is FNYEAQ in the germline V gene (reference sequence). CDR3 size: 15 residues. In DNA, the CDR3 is TGTGCTAGCAGCTTAAGTACGGCGGGAGTCAATGAGCAGTTCTTC. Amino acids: CASSLSTAGVNEQFF.

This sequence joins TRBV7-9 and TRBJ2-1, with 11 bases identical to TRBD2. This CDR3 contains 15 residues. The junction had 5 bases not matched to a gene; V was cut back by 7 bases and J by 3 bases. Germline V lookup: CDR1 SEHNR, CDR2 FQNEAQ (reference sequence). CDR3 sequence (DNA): TGTGCCAGCACCATGACTAGCGGGGTCTACAATGAGCAGTTCTTC. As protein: CASTMTSGVYNEQFF.

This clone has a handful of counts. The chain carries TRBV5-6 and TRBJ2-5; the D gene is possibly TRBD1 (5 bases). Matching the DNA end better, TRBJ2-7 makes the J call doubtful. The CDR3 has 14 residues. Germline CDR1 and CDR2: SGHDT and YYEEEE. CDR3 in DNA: TGTGCCAGCAGCACAAGGGGCAGGGTCCACGAGCAGTACTTC. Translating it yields CASSTRGRVHEQYF.

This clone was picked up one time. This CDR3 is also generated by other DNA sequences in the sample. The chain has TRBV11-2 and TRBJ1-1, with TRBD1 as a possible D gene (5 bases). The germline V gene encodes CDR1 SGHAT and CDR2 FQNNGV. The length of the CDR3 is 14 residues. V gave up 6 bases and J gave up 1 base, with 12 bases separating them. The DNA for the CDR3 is TGTGCCAGCAGGAAGCAGGGTCGGAACACTGAAGCTTTCTTT. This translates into CASRKQGRNTEAFF. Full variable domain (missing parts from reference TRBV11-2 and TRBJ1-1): EAGVAQSPRYKIIEKRQSVAFWCNPISGHATLYWYQQILGQGPKLLIQFQNNGVVDDSQLPKDRFSAERLKGVDSTLKIQPAKLEDSAVYLCASRKQGRNTEAFFGQGTRLTVV.

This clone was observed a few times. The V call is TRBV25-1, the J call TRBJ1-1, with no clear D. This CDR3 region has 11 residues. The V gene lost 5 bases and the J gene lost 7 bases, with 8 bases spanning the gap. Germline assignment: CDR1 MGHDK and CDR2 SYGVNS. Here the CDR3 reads CASSFVGEAFF. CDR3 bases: TGTGCCAGCAGTTTCGTCGGTGAAGCTTTCTTT.

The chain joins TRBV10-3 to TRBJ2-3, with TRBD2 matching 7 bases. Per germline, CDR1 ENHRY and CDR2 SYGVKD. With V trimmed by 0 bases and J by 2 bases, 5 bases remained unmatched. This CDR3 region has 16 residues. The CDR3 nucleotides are TGTGCCATCAGTGAGTCACCCGGGGGGACCACAGATACGCAGTATTTT. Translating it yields CAISESPGGTTDTQYF.

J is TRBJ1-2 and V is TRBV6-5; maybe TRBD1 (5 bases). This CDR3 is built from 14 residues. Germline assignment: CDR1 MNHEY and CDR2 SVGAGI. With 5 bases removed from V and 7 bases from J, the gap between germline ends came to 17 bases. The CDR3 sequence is CASSNPRRGSGYTF. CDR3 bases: TGTGCCAGCAGTAACCCTCGTAGGGGATCTGGCTACACCTTC.

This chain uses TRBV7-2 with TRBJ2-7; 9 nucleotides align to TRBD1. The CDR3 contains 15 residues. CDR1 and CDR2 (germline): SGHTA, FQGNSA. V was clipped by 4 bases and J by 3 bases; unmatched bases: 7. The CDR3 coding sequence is TGTGCCAGCAGCTCATGGGACAGGGCTTTCTACGAGCAGTACTTC. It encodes CASSSWDRAFYEQYF.

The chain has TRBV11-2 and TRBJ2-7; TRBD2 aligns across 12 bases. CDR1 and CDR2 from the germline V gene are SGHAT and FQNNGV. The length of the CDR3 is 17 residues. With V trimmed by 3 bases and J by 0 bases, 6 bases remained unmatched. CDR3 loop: CASSFSLAGGSSYEQYF. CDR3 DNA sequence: TGTGCCAGCAGCTTCAGTCTAGCGGGAGGGAGCTCCTACGAGCAGTACTTC.

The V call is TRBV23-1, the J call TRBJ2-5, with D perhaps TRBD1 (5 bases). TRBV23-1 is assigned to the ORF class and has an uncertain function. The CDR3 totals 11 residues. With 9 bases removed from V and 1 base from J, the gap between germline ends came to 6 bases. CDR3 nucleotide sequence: TGCGCCAGGACAGTCCAAGAGACCCAGTACTTC. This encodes CARTVQETQYF.

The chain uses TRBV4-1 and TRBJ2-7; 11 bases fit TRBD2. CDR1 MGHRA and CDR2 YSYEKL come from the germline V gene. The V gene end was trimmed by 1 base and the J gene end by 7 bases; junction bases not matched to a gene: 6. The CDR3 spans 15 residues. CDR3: CASSQGLAGGGEQYF. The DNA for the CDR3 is TGCGCCAGCAGCCAAGGCCTAGCGGGGGGAGGTGAGCAGTACTTC.

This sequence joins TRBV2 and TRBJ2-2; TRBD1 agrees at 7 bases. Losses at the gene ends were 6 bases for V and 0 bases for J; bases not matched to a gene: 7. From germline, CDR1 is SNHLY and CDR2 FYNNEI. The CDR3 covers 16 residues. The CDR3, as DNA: TGTGCCAGCAGGGAGACAGGGAAAACGAACACCGGGGAGCTGTTTTTT. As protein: CASRETGKTNTGELFF.

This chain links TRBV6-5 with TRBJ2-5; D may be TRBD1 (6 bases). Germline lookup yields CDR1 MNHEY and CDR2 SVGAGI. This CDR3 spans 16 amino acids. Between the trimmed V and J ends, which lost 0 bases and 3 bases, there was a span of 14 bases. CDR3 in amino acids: CASSYSGVTGKETQYF. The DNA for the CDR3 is TGTGCCAGCAGTTACTCGGGGGTTACAGGGAAAGAGACCCAGTACTTC.

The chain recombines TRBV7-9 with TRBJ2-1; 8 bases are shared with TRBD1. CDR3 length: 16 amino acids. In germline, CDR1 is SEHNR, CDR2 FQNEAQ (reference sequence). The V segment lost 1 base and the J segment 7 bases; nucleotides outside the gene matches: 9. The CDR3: CASSLGAGGGGNEQFF. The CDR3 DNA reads TGTGCCAGCAGCTTAGGCGCAGGGGGCGGAGGGAATGAGCAGTTCTTC. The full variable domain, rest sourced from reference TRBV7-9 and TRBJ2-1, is DTGVSQNPRHKITKRGQNVTFRCDPISEHNRLYWYRQTLGQGPEFLTYFQNEAQLEKSRLLSDRFSAERPKGSFSTLEIQRTEQGDSAMYLCASSLGAGGGGNEQFFGPGTRLTVL.

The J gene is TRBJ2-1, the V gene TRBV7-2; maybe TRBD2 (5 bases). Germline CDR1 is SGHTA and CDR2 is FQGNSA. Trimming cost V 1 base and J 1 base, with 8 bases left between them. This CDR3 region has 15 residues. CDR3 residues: CASSLGTQSYNEQFF. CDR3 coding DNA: TGTGCCAGCAGCTTAGGGACTCAATCCTACAATGAGCAGTTCTTC. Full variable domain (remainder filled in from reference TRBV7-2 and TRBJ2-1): GAGVSQSPSNKVTEKGKDVELRCDPISGHTALYWYRQSLGQGLEFLIYFQGNSAPDKSGLPSDRFSAERTGGSVSTLTIQRTQQEDSAVYLCASSLGTQSYNEQFFGPGTRLTVL.

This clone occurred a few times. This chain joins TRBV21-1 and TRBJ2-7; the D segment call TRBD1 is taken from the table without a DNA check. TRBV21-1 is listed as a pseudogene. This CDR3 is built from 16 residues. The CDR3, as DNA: TGTGCCAGCAGCAAAATCTACAGGGAAGTAAGCTACGAGCAGTACTTC. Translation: CASSKIYREVSYEQYF.

The CDR3 here is CASSQETSGGPLSTDTQYF. As DNA, the CDR3 is TGCGCCAGCAGCCAAGAAACTAGCGGGGGGCCCCTGAGCACAGATACGCAGTATTTT. The chain is built from TRBV4-3 and TRBJ2-3, with 12 bases matching TRBD2. Trimming at V came to 0 bases and at J to 0 bases, leaving 7 bases not matched to a gene. The CDR3 loop spans 19 amino acids. Looked up from germline, CDR1 is LGHNA and CDR2 is YSLEER.

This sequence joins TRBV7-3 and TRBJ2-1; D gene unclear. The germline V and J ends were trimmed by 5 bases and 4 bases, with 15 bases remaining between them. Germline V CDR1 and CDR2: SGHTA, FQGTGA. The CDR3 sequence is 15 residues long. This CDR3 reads CASSLEALEYNEQFF. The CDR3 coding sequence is TGTGCCAGCAGCCTCGAGGCCCTAGAGTACAATGAGCAGTTCTTC.

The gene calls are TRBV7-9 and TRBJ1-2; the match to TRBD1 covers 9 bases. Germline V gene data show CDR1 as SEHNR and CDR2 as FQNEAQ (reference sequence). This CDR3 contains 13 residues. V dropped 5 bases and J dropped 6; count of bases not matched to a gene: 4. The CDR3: CASSRQGEHGYTF. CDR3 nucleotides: TGTGCCAGCAGCCGACAGGGGGAACATGGCTACACCTTC.

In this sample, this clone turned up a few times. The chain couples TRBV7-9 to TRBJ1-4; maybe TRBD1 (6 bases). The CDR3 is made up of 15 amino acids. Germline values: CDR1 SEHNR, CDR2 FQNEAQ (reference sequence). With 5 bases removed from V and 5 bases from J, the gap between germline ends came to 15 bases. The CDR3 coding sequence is TGTGCCAGCAGCGGCATAGGGGACATAAATGAAAAACTGTTTTTT. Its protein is CASSGIGDINEKLFF.

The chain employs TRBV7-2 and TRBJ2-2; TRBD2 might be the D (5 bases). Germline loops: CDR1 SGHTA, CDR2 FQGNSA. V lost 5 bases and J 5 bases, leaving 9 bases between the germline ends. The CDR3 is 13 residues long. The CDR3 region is CASSRGRTGELFF. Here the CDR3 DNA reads TGTGCCAGCAGCCGAGGGCGGACCGGGGAGCTGTTTTTT.

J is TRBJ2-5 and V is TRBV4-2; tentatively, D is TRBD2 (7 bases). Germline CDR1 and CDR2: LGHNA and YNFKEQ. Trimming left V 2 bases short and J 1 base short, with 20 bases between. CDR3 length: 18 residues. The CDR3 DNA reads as TGTGCCAGCAGCCAATTTACAGCCGGGGGGCCTTTCCAAGAGACCCAGTACTTC. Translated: CASSQFTAGGPFQETQYF.

In DNA, the CDR3 is TGTGCCAGCAGTTTATCGGCGGGGCGAGCTGAAGCTTTCTTT. Translating it yields CASSLSAGRAEAFF. The chain is built from TRBV28 and TRBJ1-1; a possible D gene is TRBD1 (5 bases). The CDR3 contains 14 residues. CDR1 and CDR2 from the germline V gene are MDHEN and SYDVKM. V lost 1 base and J lost 6, with 12 bases in between.